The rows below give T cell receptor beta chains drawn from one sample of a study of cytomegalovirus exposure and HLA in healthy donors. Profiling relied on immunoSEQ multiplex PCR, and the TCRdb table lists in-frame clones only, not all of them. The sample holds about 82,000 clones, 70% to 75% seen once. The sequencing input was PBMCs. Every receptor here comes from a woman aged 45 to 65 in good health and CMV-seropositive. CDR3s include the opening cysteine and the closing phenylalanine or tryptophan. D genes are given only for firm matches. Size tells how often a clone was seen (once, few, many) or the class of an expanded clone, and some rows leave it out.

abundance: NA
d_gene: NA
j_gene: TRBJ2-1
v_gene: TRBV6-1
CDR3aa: CASKGANNEQFF
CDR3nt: TGTGCCAGCAAAGGGGCGAACAATGAGCAGTTCTTC

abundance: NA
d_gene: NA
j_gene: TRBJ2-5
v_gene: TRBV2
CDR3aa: CASSAPQETQYF
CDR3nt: TGTGCCAGCAGTGCCCCACAAGAGACCCAGTACTTC

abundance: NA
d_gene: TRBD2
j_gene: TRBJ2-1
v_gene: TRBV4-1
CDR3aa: CASSLTLGTSDNEQFF
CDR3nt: TGCGCCAGCAGCCTCACCCTAGGGACTAGCGACAATGAGCAGTTCTTC

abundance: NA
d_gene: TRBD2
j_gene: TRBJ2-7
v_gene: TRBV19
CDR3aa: CASSMGTSFAYEQYF
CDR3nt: TGTGCCAGTAGTATGGGGACTAGCTTTGCCTACGAGCAGTACTTC

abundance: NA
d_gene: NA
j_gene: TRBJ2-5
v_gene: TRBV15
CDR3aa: CATSRDGAGVETQYF
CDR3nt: TGTGCCACCAGCAGAGACGGCGCCGGGGTGGAGACCCAGTACTTC

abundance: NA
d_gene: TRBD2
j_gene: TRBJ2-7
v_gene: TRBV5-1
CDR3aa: CASSLRTSDSYEQYF
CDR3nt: TGCGCCAGCAGCTTGAGGACTAGCGACTCCTACGAGCAGTACTTC

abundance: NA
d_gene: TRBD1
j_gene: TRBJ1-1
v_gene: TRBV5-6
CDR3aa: CASSSTGDTEAFF
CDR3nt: TGTGCCAGCAGCTCAACAGGGGACACTGAAGCTTTCTTT

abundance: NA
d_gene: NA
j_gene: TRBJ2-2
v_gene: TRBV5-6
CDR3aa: CASSLLVGGELFF
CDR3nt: TGTGCCAGCAGCTTGTTAGTCGGTGGGGAGCTGTTTTTT

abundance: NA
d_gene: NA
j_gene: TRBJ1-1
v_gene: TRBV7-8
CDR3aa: CASSLRGWDTEAFF
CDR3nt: TGTGCCAGCAGCTTACGGGGGTGGGACACTGAAGCTTTCTTT

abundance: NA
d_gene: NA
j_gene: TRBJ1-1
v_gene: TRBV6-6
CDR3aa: CASSYLHSGNTEAFF
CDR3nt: TGTGCCAGCAGTTACTTGCATTCAGGGAACACTGAAGCTTTCTTT

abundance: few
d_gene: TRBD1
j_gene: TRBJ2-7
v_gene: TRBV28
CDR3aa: CASSFRDRPYYEQYF
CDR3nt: TGTGCCAGCAGTTTTCGGGACAGGCCATATTACGAGCAGTACTTC

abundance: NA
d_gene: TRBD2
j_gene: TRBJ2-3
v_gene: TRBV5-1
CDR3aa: CASNRGSSGTDTQYF
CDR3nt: TGCGCCAGCAACCGCGGGAGTAGTGGCACAGATACGCAGTATTTT

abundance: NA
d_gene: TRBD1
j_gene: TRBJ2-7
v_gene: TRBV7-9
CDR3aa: CASSVPGQGATYEQYF
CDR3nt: TGTGCCAGCAGCGTCCCGGGACAGGGGGCCACCTACGAGCAGTACTTC

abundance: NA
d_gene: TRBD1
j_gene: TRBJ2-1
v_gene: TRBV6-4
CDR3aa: CASSPDRGYEQFF
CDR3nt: TGTGCCAGCAGCCCGGACAGGGGTTATGAGCAGTTCTTC

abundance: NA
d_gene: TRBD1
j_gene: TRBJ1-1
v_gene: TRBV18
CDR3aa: CASSRDSNTEAFF
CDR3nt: TGTGCCAGCTCTCGGGACAGCAACACTGAAGCTTTCTTT

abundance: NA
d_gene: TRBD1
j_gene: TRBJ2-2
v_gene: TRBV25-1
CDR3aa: CASSEQGARVGELFF
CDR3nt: TGTGCCAGCAGTGAGCAGGGGGCGCGAGTCGGGGAGCTGTTTTTT

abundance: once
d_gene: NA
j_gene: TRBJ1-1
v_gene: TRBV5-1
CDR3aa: CASSPQGGSMNTEAFF
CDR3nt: TGCGCCAGCAGCCCCCAAGGAGGCAGCATGAACACTGAAGCTTTCTTT

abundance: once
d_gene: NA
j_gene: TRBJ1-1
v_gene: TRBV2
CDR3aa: CASSADTYTEAFF
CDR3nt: TGTGCCAGCAGCGCCGACACCTACACTGAAGCTTTCTTT

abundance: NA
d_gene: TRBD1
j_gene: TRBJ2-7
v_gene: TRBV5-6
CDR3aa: CASSRDRGGGEEQYF
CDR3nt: TGTGCCAGCAGTCGTGACAGGGGCGGAGGAGAAGAGCAGTACTTC

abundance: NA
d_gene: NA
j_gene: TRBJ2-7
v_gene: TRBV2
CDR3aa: CASSAGQNYEQYF
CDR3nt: TGTGCCAGCAGTGCGGGTCAGAACTACGAGCAGTACTTC

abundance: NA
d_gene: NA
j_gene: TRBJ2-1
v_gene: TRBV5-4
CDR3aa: CASWGENNEQFF
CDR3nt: TGTGCCAGCTGGGGGGAGAACAATGAGCAGTTCTTC

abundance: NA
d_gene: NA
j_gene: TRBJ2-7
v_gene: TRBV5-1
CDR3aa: CASSADSHSYEQYF
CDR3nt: TGCGCCAGCAGCGCGGACTCGCACTCCTACGAGCAGTACTTC

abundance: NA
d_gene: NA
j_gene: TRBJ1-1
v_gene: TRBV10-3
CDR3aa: CAITAGREGTEAFF
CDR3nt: TGTGCCATCACCGCGGGACGGGAAGGAACTGAAGCTTTCTTT

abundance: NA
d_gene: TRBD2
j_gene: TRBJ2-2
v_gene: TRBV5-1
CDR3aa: CASSSREGPGELFF
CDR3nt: TGCGCCAGCAGCAGCCGGGAGGGCCCCGGGGAGCTGTTTTTT

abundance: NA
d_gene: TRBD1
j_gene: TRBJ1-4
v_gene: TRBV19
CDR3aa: CASTDRVVEKLFF
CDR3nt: TGTGCCAGTACCGACAGGGTTGTCGAAAAACTGTTTTTT

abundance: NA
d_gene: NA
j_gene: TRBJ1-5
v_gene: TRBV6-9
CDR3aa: CASSYSISQGSQPQHF
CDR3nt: TGTGCCAGCAGTTATTCGATTAGCCAGGGGAGCCAGCCCCAGCATTTT

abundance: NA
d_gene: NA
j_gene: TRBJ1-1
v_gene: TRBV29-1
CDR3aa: CSGLRELNTEAFF
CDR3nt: TGCAGCGGGCTACGGGAATTAAACACTGAAGCTTTCTTT

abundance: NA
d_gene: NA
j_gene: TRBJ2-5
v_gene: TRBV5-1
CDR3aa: CASSLSNRDKETQYF
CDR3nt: TGCGCCAGCAGCTTGTCCAACCGGGACAAAGAGACCCAGTACTTC

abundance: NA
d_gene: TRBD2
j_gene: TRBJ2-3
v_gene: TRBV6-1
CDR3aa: CASSVAGGTDTQYF
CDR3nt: TGTGCCAGCAGTGTAGCGGGAGGAACAGATACGCAGTATTTT

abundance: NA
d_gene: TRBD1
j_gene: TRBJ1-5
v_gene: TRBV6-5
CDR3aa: CASRQGRSQPQHF
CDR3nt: TGTGCCAGCCGACAGGGCAGGTCGCAGCCCCAGCATTTT

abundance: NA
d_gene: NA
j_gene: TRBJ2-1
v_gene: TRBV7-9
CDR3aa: CASSSRAGSYNEQFF
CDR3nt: TGTGCCAGCAGCTCCCGGGCGGGATCCTACAATGAGCAGTTCTTC

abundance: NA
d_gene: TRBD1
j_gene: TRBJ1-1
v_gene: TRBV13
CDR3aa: CASSPDRVVF
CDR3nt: TGTGCCAGCAGCCCTGACAGGGTCGTCTTT

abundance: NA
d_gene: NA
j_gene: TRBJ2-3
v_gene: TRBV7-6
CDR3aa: CASSLRQHTDTQYF
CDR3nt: TGTGCCAGCAGCTTACGACAACACACAGATACGCAGTATTTT

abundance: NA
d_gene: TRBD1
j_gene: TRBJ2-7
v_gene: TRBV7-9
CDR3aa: CASSLAGTGDGGYEQYF
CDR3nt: TGTGCCAGCAGCTTAGCTGGGACAGGGGACGGGGGTTACGAGCAGTACTTC

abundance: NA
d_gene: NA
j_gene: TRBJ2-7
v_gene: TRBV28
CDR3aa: CASSSGQTYEQYF
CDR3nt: TGTGCCAGCAGTTCCGGACAGACCTACGAGCAGTACTTC

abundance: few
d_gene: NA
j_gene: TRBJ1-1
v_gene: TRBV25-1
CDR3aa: CASTNDMNTEAFF
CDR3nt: TGTGCCAGCACGAACGACATGAACACTGAAGCTTTCTTT

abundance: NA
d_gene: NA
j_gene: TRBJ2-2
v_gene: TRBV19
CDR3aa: CASTTPWRTGELFF
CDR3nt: TGTGCCAGTACCACCCCCTGGCGGACCGGGGAGCTGTTTTTT

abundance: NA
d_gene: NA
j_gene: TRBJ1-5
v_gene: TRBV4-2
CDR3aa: CASSQEGERNQPQHF
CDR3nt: TGTGCCAGCAGCCAAGAAGGGGAACGCAATCAGCCCCAGCATTTT

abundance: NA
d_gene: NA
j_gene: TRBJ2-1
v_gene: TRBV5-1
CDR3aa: CASSSSHNEQFF
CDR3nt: TGCGCCAGCAGCTCTAGTCACAATGAGCAGTTCTTC